These T cell receptor beta chains were read from a single sample in a study of blood T cells in healthy people across ages. TCRdb re-analysed the 5' RACE reads in MiXCR, keeping a single row per CDR3 protein. The sample has around 800,000 distinct CDR3 sequences, roughly 26% seen once; the top ten hold less than 3.5%. These same records also appear under a second study, on T cells of mothers and their children.

Sequences were obtained from blood. The receptors originated from a boy aged 10-17 years in good health. The CDR3 runs from the conserved cysteine through the conserved F or W. A D gene is named only where the DNA matches it firmly. Clone size is stated in some rows and not others, as once, few, many or a class when expanded.

CDR3 protein,CDR3 DNA,D gene,V gene,J gene,clone size
CASSWGQNQETQYF,TGCGCCAGCAGCTGGGGACAGAACCAAGAGACCCAGTACTTC,TRBD1,TRBV5-1,TRBJ2-5,-
CSARKGGEGDTQYF,TGCAGTGCTAGAAAAGGGGGCGAAGGAGATACGCAGTATTTT,TRBD1,TRBV20-1,TRBJ2-3,few
CASSFYGSNTGELFF,TGTGCCAGCAGTTTTTATGGTTCAAACACCGGGGAGCTGTTTTTT,-,TRBV27,TRBJ2-2,few
CASSFRGGGLNTQYF,TGTGCCAGCAGCTTCCGCGGCGGGGGGCTGAATACGCAGTATTTT,TRBD2,TRBV11-2,TRBJ2-3,-
CASSIRGLALYNSPLHF,TGTGCCAGCAGCATCCGAGGATTGGCCCTATATAATTCACCCCTCCACTTT,-,TRBV7-2,TRBJ1-6,few
CASSSTSGGPLAKNIQYF,TGCGCCAGCAGCTCGACTAGCGGGGGGCCTCTAGCCAAAAACATTCAGTACTTC,TRBD2,TRBV5-1,TRBJ2-4,-
CARQPRGNQPQHF,TGTGCCAGGCAGCCCAGGGGCAATCAGCCCCAGCATTTT,-,TRBV2,TRBJ1-5,-
CASSWLGTGVSLYTEAFF,TGCGCCAGCAGCTGGCTGGGGACCGGGGTTAGTTTGTACACTGAAGCTTTCTTT,-,TRBV5-1,TRBJ1-1,few
CASSPEWGGDTQYF,TGTGCCAGCAGCCCAGAGTGGGGAGGAGATACGCAGTATTTT,-,TRBV9,TRBJ2-3,-
CASRIAGEYNEQFF,TGTGCCAGCAGGATAGCGGGGGAATACAATGAGCAGTTCTTC,TRBD2,TRBV6-2/TRBV6-3,TRBJ2-1,once
CANSQAFPTGGNEQFF,TGTGCCAACAGCCAAGCCTTCCCGACAGGGGGGAATGAGCAGTTCTTC,TRBD1,TRBV14,TRBJ2-1,few
CASSLPGNQEAQYF,TGTGCCAGCAGTTTGCCAGGGAACCAAGAGGCCCAGTACTTC,-,TRBV28,TRBJ2-5,-
CSGQADYNSPLHF,TGCAGCGGTCAGGCTGACTATAATTCACCCCTCCACTTT,-,TRBV29-1,TRBJ1-6,few
CASSSTRQGRGKLFF,TGTGCCAGCAGTTCCACCCGACAGGGGAGGGGAAAACTGTTTTTT,TRBD1,TRBV28,TRBJ1-4,few
CASTRDSYGQYF,TGTGCCAGCACCAGGGATAGCTACGGGCAGTACTTC,-,TRBV12-3/TRBV12-4,TRBJ2-7,-
CASSGPAGAPETQYF,TGTGCCAGCAGCGGGCCCGCGGGAGCCCCAGAGACCCAGTACTTC,TRBD2,TRBV9,TRBJ2-5,-
CASSQARENEQFF,TGTGCCAGCAGCCAAGCCCGAGAGAATGAGCAGTTCTTC,-,TRBV14,TRBJ2-1,few
CASSLRSPGTFNEQFF,TGTGCCAGCAGCTTAAGATCTCCCGGGACATTCAATGAGCAGTTCTTC,-,TRBV7-2,TRBJ2-1,-
CASGETHGQSYTEAFF,TGCGCCAGCGGTGAGACCCACGGACAGTCCTATACTGAAGCTTTCTTT,-,TRBV10-1,TRBJ1-1,once
CASSPAGSGGSNEQFF,TGTGCCAGCAGCCCCGCGGGTAGCGGGGGTTCCAATGAGCAGTTCTTC,TRBD2,TRBV7-6,TRBJ2-1,once
CASSPMNWAGNTIYF,TGTGCCAGCAGCCCCATGAACTGGGCTGGAAACACCATATATTTT,-,TRBV7-9,TRBJ1-3,few
CASGRDGAAYEQYF,TGTGCCAGCGGTCGGGACGGAGCAGCCTACGAGCAGTACTTC,-,TRBV2,TRBJ2-7,few
CASSTGGYEQFF,TGTGCCAGTAGTACAGGGGGCTATGAGCAGTTCTTC,TRBD1,TRBV19,TRBJ2-1,-
CATSDLGQGNSPLHF,TGTGCCACCAGTGATCTTGGACAGGGCAATTCACCCCTCCACTTT,TRBD1,TRBV24-1,TRBJ1-6,few
CSARSGAGANVLTF,TGCAGTGCTAGGTCAGGGGCTGGGGCCAACGTCCTGACTTTC,-,TRBV20-1,TRBJ2-6,many
CASSLHPYSNQPQHF,TGCGCCAGCAGCTTGCATCCTTATAGCAATCAGCCCCAGCATTTT,-,TRBV5-1,TRBJ1-5,-
CASRSDTSSRSDSPLHF,TGCGCCAGCAGATCGGACACATCAAGCCGTTCGGATTCACCCCTCCACTTT,-,TRBV5-1,TRBJ1-6,-
CASSLGGKGLFNEQFF,TGCGCCAGCAGCTTGGGCGGGAAGGGTCTTTTTAATGAGCAGTTCTTC,-,TRBV5-1,TRBJ2-1,-
CASSQELASGSTQYF,TGTGCCAGCAGCCAAGAATTGGCTAGCGGGAGTACGCAGTATTTT,TRBD2,TRBV3-1,TRBJ2-3,-
CASLGRTSWYEQYF,TGTGCCAGCCTTGGGCGGACTAGCTGGTACGAGCAGTACTTC,TRBD2,TRBV6-2/TRBV6-3,TRBJ2-7,-
CSARSGQAYSNQPQHF,TGCAGTGCTAGATCCGGACAGGCTTATAGCAATCAGCCCCAGCATTTT,TRBD1,TRBV20-1,TRBJ1-5,-
CASSSSGAAETQYF,TGCGCCAGCAGCTCGTCAGGGGCGGCGGAGACCCAGTACTTC,-,TRBV5-1,TRBJ2-5,few
CASSLPQGGYGYTF,TGTGCCAGCAGTTTGCCCCAGGGTGGCTATGGCTACACCTTC,-,TRBV27,TRBJ1-2,once
CASSQTGTGYGYTF,TGCGCCAGCAGCCAAACCGGGACAGGGTATGGCTACACCTTC,TRBD1,TRBV4-1,TRBJ1-2,few
CASSLEGLAEKLFF,TGCGCCAGCAGCTTGGAAGGATTGGCTGAAAAACTGTTTTTT,-,TRBV5-1,TRBJ1-4,few
CASSSVGVTDTQYF,TGTGCCAGCAGTTCCGTGGGGGTCACAGATACGCAGTATTTT,-,TRBV4-2,TRBJ2-3,few
CASSPSRGLGREQYF,TGTGCCAGCAGTCCTTCCCGTGGGCTGGGGAGGGAGCAGTACTTC,-,TRBV12-3/TRBV12-4,TRBJ2-7,-
CASSFGQGVGYTF,TGTGCCAGCAGTTTTGGACAGGGCGTCGGCTACACCTTC,TRBD1,TRBV12-3/TRBV12-4,TRBJ1-2,-
CATAGRFQSYEQYF,TGTGCCACCGCAGGCAGGTTTCAATCCTACGAGCAGTACTTC,-,TRBV7-9,TRBJ2-7,-
CASSRERGDNEQFF,TGTGCCAGCAGCCGGGAGCGGGGGGACAATGAGCAGTTCTTC,TRBD2,TRBV3-1,TRBJ2-1,-
CASSPDRENEKLFF,TGTGCCAGCAGTCCGGACAGGGAGAATGAAAAACTGTTTTTT,TRBD1,TRBV6-5,TRBJ1-4,-
CASWDMSSGANVLTF,TGTGCCAGTTGGGACATGAGCTCTGGGGCCAACGTCCTGACTTTC,-,TRBV19,TRBJ2-6,-
CATKRDTDYGYTF,TGTGCCACCAAGAGGGACACCGACTATGGCTACACCTTC,-,TRBV10-3,TRBJ1-2,-
CASRSQGNEKLFF,TGTGCCAGCAGGTCCCAGGGAAATGAAAAACTGTTTTTT,-,TRBV6-5,TRBJ1-4,few